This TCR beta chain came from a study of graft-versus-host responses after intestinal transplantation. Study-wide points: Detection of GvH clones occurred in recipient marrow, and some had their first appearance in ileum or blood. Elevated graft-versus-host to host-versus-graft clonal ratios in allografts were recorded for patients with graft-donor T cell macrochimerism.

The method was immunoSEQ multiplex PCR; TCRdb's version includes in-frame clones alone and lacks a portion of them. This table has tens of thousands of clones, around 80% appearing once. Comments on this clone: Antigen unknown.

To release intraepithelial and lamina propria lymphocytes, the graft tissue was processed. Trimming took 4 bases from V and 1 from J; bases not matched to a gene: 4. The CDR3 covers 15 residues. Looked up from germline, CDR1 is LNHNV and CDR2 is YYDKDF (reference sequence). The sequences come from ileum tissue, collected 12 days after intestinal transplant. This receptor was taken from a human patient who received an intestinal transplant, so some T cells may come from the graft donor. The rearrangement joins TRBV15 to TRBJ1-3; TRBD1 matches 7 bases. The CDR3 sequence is CATSMTGMSGNTIYF. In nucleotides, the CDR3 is TGTGCCACCAGCATGACAGGGATGTCTGGAAACACCATATATTTT.